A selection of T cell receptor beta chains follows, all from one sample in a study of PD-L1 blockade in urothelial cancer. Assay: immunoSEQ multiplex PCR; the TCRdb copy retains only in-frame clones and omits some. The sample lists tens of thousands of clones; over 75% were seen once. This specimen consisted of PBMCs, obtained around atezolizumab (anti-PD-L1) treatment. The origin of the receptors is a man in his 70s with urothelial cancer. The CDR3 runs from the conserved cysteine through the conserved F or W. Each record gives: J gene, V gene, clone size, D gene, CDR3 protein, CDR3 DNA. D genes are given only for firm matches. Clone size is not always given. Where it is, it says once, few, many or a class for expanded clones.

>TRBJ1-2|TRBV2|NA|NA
CASRALDYGYTF
TGTGCCAGCAGGGCCTTGGACTATGGCTACACCTTC
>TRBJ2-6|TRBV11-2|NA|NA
CASSLDRSAGYFPGANVLTF
TGTGCCAGCAGCTTAGATCGGTCGGCAGGGTACTTCCCTGGGGCCAACGTCCTGACTTTC
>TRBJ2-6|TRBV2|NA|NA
CASSRGLSGANVLTF
TGTGCCAGCAGCCGCGGGCTATCTGGGGCCAACGTCCTGACTTTC
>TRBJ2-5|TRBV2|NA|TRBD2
CASKTSGQETQYF
TGTGCCAGCAAAACTAGCGGTCAAGAGACCCAGTACTTC
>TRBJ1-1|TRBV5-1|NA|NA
CASRPRGMNTEAFF
TGCGCCAGCAGGCCCCGGGGGATGAACACTGAAGCTTTCTTT
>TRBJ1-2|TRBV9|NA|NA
CASSVDSRVTNYGYTF
TGTGCCAGCAGCGTAGATAGCAGGGTCACTAACTATGGCTACACCTTC
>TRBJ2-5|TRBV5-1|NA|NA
CASSVEGRGPETQYF
TGCGCCAGCAGCGTAGAAGGGCGGGGTCCAGAGACCCAGTACTTC
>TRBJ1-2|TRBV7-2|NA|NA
CASSPQGNYGYTF
TGCGCCAGCAGCCCCCAGGGGAACTATGGCTACACCTTC
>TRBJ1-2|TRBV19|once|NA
CASMSPDNYGYTF
TGTGCCAGTATGTCGCCAGATAACTATGGCTACACCTTC
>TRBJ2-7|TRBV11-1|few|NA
CASSLASTDAGYEQYF
TGTGCCAGCAGCTTAGCGTCGACAGACGCAGGCTACGAGCAGTACTTC
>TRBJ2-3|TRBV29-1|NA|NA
CSVGGGGRLPDTQYF
TGCAGCGTTGGGGGGGGCGGGAGATTGCCAGATACGCAGTATTTT